Below, 21 T cell receptor beta chains from the same sample are listed, as sequenced in a study of beta chain features in type 1 diabetes. Findings and caveats of the study: The study found moderately but significantly shorter TCRB CDR3s in all four CD4+ subsets of Type 1 diabetes patients.

No antigen is known for these receptors. Since all of the isolated RNA was reverse transcribed, expressed TCRB transcripts were what got sequenced. TCRdb's copy holds only in-frame clones and misses some; the assay was immunoSEQ multiplex PCR. This table has roughly 340,000 clones, approximately 13% appearing once. The sequenced material came from naive CD4+ T cells from blood. The receptors were gathered from a woman aged 18-29 years with type 1 diabetes.

This clone appeared a few times. The rearrangement uses TRBV7-9 and TRBJ2-1; D remains unclear. Germline CDR1 and CDR2: SEHNR and FQNEAQ (reference sequence). The V and J ends lost 2 bases and 0 bases respectively, with 5 bases between them. There are 14 residues in the CDR3. This CDR3 reads CASSLSASYNEQFF. DNA of the CDR3: TGTGCCAGCAGCTTAAGCGCCTCCTACAATGAGCAGTTCTTC.

The chain links TRBV30 to TRBJ2-1, with D possibly being TRBD1 (6 bases). CDR3 length equals 13 residues. Trimming shortened V by 5 bases and J by 7 bases, and 15 bases separated the two germline ends. Germline CDR1 is GTSNPN and CDR2 is SVGIG (reference sequence). The CDR3 reads CAWDSRQGNEQFF. The CDR3, as DNA: TGTGCCTGGGACAGTAGGCAGGGGAATGAGCAGTTCTTC.

The CDR3 loop is CASSFLQGSGELFF. Written as DNA, the CDR3 is TGTGCCAGCAGCTTCCTACAGGGTTCCGGGGAGCTGTTTTTT. The J gene is TRBJ2-2, the V gene TRBV7-2; maybe TRBD1 (6 bases). The V gene lost 3 bases and the J gene lost 6 bases, with 11 bases spanning the gap. Germline loops: CDR1 SGHTA, CDR2 FQGNSA. This CDR3 is built from 14 residues.

J is TRBJ1-2 and V is TRBV27, with D maybe TRBD1 (6 bases). Germline assignment: CDR1 MNHEY and CDR2 SMNVEV (reference sequence). CDR3 length: 13 amino acids. Trimming took 5 bases from V and 7 from J, leaving 14 bases between them. This chain's CDR3 is CASSQGSTVGYTF. The DNA for the CDR3 is TGTGCCAGCAGTCAGGGGAGTACAGTTGGCTACACCTTC.

This chain links TRBV25-1 with TRBJ1-2; no clear D gene. The CDR3 sequence is 14 residues long. The V end lost 1 base, the J end lost 4 bases, and 10 bases lay between the germline ends. Germline V CDR1 and CDR2: MGHDK, SYGVNS. The CDR3 region is CASSESGTSYGYTF. CDR3 nucleotides: TGTGCCAGCAGTGAATCAGGTACTTCCTATGGCTACACCTTC.

CDR3 in amino acids: CAWSVRREDLNGWFYNEQFF. In DNA, the CDR3 is TGTGCCTGGAGTGTACGTCGGGAGGACCTTAACGGGTGGTTCTACAATGAGCAGTTCTTC. The chain carries TRBV30 and TRBJ2-1; 7 nucleotides agree with TRBD2. Germline V gene lookup returns CDR1 GTSNPN and CDR2 SVGIG (reference sequence). The CDR3 has 20 amino acids. V lost 0 bases, J lost 3 bases, and 20 bases stayed unmatched.

This rearrangement joins TRBV19 to TRBJ2-7; a possible D gene is TRBD1 (5 bases). The CDR3 has 14 amino acids. V was shortened by 4 bases and J by 2 bases, with 12 bases between the two germline ends. Per germline, CDR1 LNHDA and CDR2 SQIVND (reference sequence). The CDR3 bases are TGTGCCAGTAGTAAAACCCGACAGACCTACGAGCAGTACTTC. Translated, it gives CASSKTRQTYEQYF. Filled out from reference TRBV19 and TRBJ2-7, the complete variable domain reads DGGITQSPKYLFRKEGQNVTLSCEQNLNHDAMYWYRQDPGQGLRLIYYSQIVNDFQKGDIAEGYSVSREKKESFPLTVTSAQKNPTAFYLCASSKTRQTYEQYFGPGTRLTVT.

CDR3 in amino acids: CASSRGRDQPQHF. CDR3 DNA sequence: TGTGCCAGCAGCCGCGGGCGAGATCAGCCCCAGCATTTT. This chain connects TRBV5-4 to TRBJ1-5; D gene ambiguous. This CDR3 comprises 13 residues. Trimming took off 4 bases at V and 5 bases at J, with 10 bases between the two ends. Germline V CDR1 and CDR2: SGHNT, YYREEE (reference sequence).

In this sample, this clone turned up a few times. CDR3 in amino acids: CSVTGTGNPNTEAFF. The DNA for the CDR3 is TGCAGCGTTACCGGGACAGGGAACCCGAACACTGAAGCTTTCTTT. This chain uses TRBV29-1 with TRBJ1-1; 9 positions match TRBD1. V lost 5 bases to trimming and J lost 1 base; unmatched junction nucleotides: 8. Germline CDR1 SQVTM, CDR2 ANQGSEA. The CDR3 totals 15 residues.

J is TRBJ2-1 and V is TRBV5-6; 9 bases line up with TRBD1. Germline V CDR1 and CDR2: SGHDT, YYEEEE. The CDR3 has 15 amino acids. V lost 2 bases, J lost 7 bases, and 7 bases stayed unmatched. CDR3 region: CASSFRTGEVNEQFF. Written as DNA, the CDR3 is TGTGCCAGCAGCTTCCGGACAGGGGAAGTAAATGAGCAGTTCTTC.

V gene TRBV18 combines with J gene TRBJ2-5, with 8 bases aligning to TRBD2. The CDR3 runs to 15 residues. The V and J ends lost 0 bases and 5 bases, in that order; junction bases with no gene match: 5. Germline CDR1 is KGHSH and CDR2 is LQKENI. The CDR3 DNA sequence: TGTGCCAGCTCACCACCGGGACTAGTGAAGGAGACCCAGTACTTC. Protein product: CASSPPGLVKETQYF.

This chain uses TRBV19 with TRBJ1-2, with D possibly TRBD1 on 5 matching bases. V was clipped by 5 bases and J by 3 bases, with 7 bases between them. Germline V gene sequence: CDR1 LNHDA, CDR2 SQIVND (reference sequence). The length of the CDR3 is 12 residues. As DNA, the CDR3 is TGTGCCAGTAGTTGGGGGGACTATGGCTACACCTTC. Translating gives CASSWGDYGYTF.

This clone has more than one count but fewer than ten. J is TRBJ1-1 and V is TRBV9; D gene uncertain. V shed 0 bases and J shed 5 bases, with 8 bases lying between them. The CDR3 runs to 13 residues. The germline CDR1 and CDR2 sequences are SGDLS and YYNGEE. CDR3 residues: CASSVEGGTEAFF. The CDR3, as DNA: TGTGCCAGCAGCGTAGAGGGAGGTACTGAAGCTTTCTTT.

The chain recombines TRBV6-5 with TRBJ2-7; the D gene is possibly TRBD2 (5 bases). V lost 2 bases and J lost 6, with 14 bases in between. CDR1 and CDR2 from the germline V gene are MNHEY and SVGAGI. CDR3 length equals 14 residues. The CDR3 nucleotides read TGTGCCAGCAGTTACGGACTCTTAGGAGGCGAGCAGTACTTC. It yields the protein CASSYGLLGGEQYF.

This clone appeared a few times. This chain connects TRBV5-6 to TRBJ2-3; 15 nucleotides agree with TRBD2. CDR1 is SGHDT, CDR2 YYEEEE, per germline. The CDR3 has 16 residues. With 2 bases clipped from V and 4 bases from J, the junction kept 2 bases outside the gene matches. The CDR3 sequence: CASSFGLAGGADTQYF. CDR3 nucleotide sequence: TGTGCCAGCAGCTTCGGACTAGCGGGAGGGGCAGATACGCAGTATTTT.

In its sample, this clone was seen a few times. The chain joins TRBV30 to TRBJ1-2; 7 bases are a match to TRBD1. The CDR3 is 14 residues long. The V and J ends lost 2 bases and 4 bases, in that order; junction bases with no gene match: 7. The germline CDR1 and CDR2 sequences are GTSNPN and SVGIG (reference sequence). As DNA, the CDR3 is TGTGCCTGGAGTTTCGCAGGGGGATCCTATGGCTACACCTTC. Its translation is CAWSFAGGSYGYTF. The full variable domain, its missing parts supplied by reference TRBV30 and TRBJ1-2, is SQTIHQWPATLVQPVGSPLSLECTVEGTSNPNLYWYRQAAGRGLQLLFYSVGIGQISSEVPQNLSASRPQDRQFILSSKKLLLSDSGFYLCAWSFAGGSYGYTFGSGTRLTVV.

This clone was observed a handful of times. The V gene is TRBV5-1, the J gene TRBJ2-2; 7 bases are shared with TRBD1. This CDR3 is 15 amino acids long. Germline values: CDR1 SGHRS, CDR2 YFSETQ. J lost 6 bases, V lost 4 bases, and 9 bases had no gene match. The CDR3 loop reads CASSLPRGSAGELFF. DNA for the CDR3: TGCGCCAGCAGCCTTCCCAGGGGGTCGGCCGGGGAGCTGTTTTTT.

This chain joins TRBV7-2 and TRBJ2-1, with D tentatively TRBD2 (6 bases). CDR3 size: 15 residues. CDR1 and CDR2 from the germline V gene are SGHTA and FQGNSA. Trimming removed 4 bases at V and 9 bases at J, with 19 bases between. The CDR3 nucleotides read TGTGCCAGCAGCTCGGCGGGATTGCTAGGTTTTGAGCAGTTCTTC. It codes for CASSSAGLLGFEQFF.

This clone has just a few counts. This chain uses TRBV23-1 with TRBJ2-1; D gene unclear. Being an ORF, TRBV23-1 has a function that is uncertain. Trimming cost V 2 bases and J 0 bases, with 14 bases left between them. The length of the CDR3 is 17 residues. The CDR3 sequence is CASSQNPSLSSYNEQFF. As DNA, the CDR3 is TGCGCCAGCAGTCAAAATCCTTCTCTAAGCTCCTACAATGAGCAGTTCTTC.

V and J are TRBV2 and TRBJ2-3; 12 bases line up with TRBD2. Per the germline V gene, CDR1 is SNHLY and CDR2 is FYNNEI. The CDR3 contains 15 residues. V shed 8 bases and J 6 bases; nucleotides not matched to a gene: 9. DNA of the CDR3: TGTGCCAGCCGTGCGACTAGCGGGAGCGGGGATACGCAGTATTTT. Amino acid sequence: CASRATSGSGDTQYF.

The chain combines TRBV18 with TRBJ2-3, with 11 bases lining up with TRBD2. CDR1 and CDR2 (germline): KGHSH, LQKENI. The CDR3 is 16 amino acids. Trimming at V came to 6 bases and at J to 5 bases, leaving 10 bases not matched to a gene. CDR3 amino acids: CASSLPGTSGLDTQYF. The DNA of the CDR3 is TGTGCCAGCTCTCTCCCGGGGACTAGCGGATTAGATACGCAGTATTTT.